Below, 19 T cell receptor beta chains from the same sample are listed, as sequenced in a study of T cell clonality in common variable immunodeficiency. Measured with immunoSEQ multiplex PCR; TCRdb has only the in-frame clones, and not every one. This sample comprises 25,000 to 35,000 clones, none seen once only. The sequenced sample was peripheral blood mononuclear cells. These receptors all stem from a person aged 18 to 75 in good health.

Ten or more counts support this clone. The read ends 3 residues shy of where the CDR3 ends; the end is completed using the germline J gene. The gene calls are TRBV20-1 and TRBJ2-3; 13 bases fit TRBD2. The length of the CDR3 is 16 residues. Germline V gene lookup returns CDR1 DFQATT and CDR2 SNEGSKA (reference sequence). J lost 4 bases, V lost 5 bases, and 9 bases had no gene match. The covered CDR3 bases are TGCAGTGCTGCCGGGACTAGCGGGGCTACTGCAGATACG. Residues: CSAAGTSGATADT. Given in full, the CDR3 is CSAAGTSGATADTQYF.

This clone showed up many times. Coverage ceases 3 residues before the CDR3 finishes, and the germline J gene fills in the end. V is TRBV7-2 and J is TRBJ2-1, with 13 bases identical to TRBD2. There are 15 residues in the CDR3. The germline V gene encodes CDR1 SGHTA and CDR2 FQGNSA. V gave up 10 bases and J gave up 7 bases; unmatched junction bases: 10. The CDR3 loop reads CATTLLAGGLNEQFF. The DNA read from the CDR3 is TGTGCCACCACCTTACTAGCGGGGGGGCTTAATGAG.

Ten or more counts support this clone. The read terminates 3 residues ahead of where the CDR3 ends, so the germline J gene completes it. V is TRBV4-1 and J is TRBJ2-7, with 13 bases matching TRBD2. Germline CDR1 and CDR2: MGHRA and YSYEKL. J was trimmed by 3 bases and V by 0 bases; bases with no gene match: 8. The CDR3 runs 18 residues. The sequenced CDR3 bases are TGCGCCAGCAGCCAAGAAGACGCCGGGACTAGCGGGATCTACGAG. Translating gives CASSQEDAGTSGIYE. The complete CDR3 sequence is CASSQEDAGTSGIYEQYF.

Many counts were recorded for this clone. The read comes to an end 3 residues before the CDR3 does, leaving the germline J gene to fill in the end. V gene TRBV2 combines with J gene TRBJ2-3; TRBD2 matches at 13 bases. Germline V lookup: CDR1 SNHLY, CDR2 FYNNEI. CDR3 length equals 16 residues. V lost 5 bases, J lost 1 base, and 3 bases stayed unmatched. The sequenced CDR3 bases are TGTGCCAGCAGTTCAGGGACTAGCGGGGGCACAGATACG. Its translation is CASSSGTSGGTDT. The CDR3, in full, reads CASSSGTSGGTDTQYF.

This clone showed up many times. The read finishes 3 residues shy of the CDR3 end, and the germline J gene is used to complete it. The rearrangement uses TRBV14 and TRBJ1-1; possible D gene TRBD1, 6 bases. The CDR3 loop spans 13 amino acids. Deletions cut 3 bases from V and 5 bases from J, with 10 bases between. Germline CDR1 and CDR2: SGHDN and FVKESK. The CDR3 DNA, read in part, is TGTGCCAGCAGCCAGGGGGCGTTAACTGAA. Translated: CASSQGALTE. The entire CDR3 protein reads CASSQGALTEAFF. The entire variable domain, with the rest obtained from reference TRBV14 and TRBJ1-1, is as follows: EAGVTQFPSHSVIEKGQTVTLRCDPISGHDNLYWYRRVMGKEIKFLLHFVKESKQDESGMPNNRFLAERTGGTYSTLKVQPAELEDSGVYFCASSQGALTEAFFGQGTRLTVV.

This clone has a count of ten or more. The read ends 3 residues before the CDR3 terminus; that terminus is restored from the germline J gene. The gene calls are TRBV5-1 and TRBJ1-3; D remains ambiguous. The CDR3 spans 15 residues. Trimming pared 6 bases from V and 0 bases from J, leaving 13 bases between. Germline assignment: CDR1 SGHRS and CDR2 YFSETQ. CDR3 sequence: CASTSRAGSGNTIYF. The sequenced CDR3 bases are TGCGCCAGCACTTCCCGAGCCGGCTCTGGAAACACC.

This clone was detected many times. The observed sequence ends 3 residues before the CDR3 terminus, with the missing tail filled in from the germline J gene. The chain employs TRBV9 and TRBJ2-5; TRBD1 agrees at 10 bases. The CDR3 sequence is 13 residues long. Trimming at V came to 5 bases and at J to 5 bases, leaving 3 bases not matched to a gene. Germline lookup yields CDR1 SGDLS and CDR2 YYNGEE. The CDR3 protein is CASRMDRGETQYF. The DNA read from the CDR3 is TGTGCCAGCAGAATGGACAGGGGGGAGACC.

This clone was picked up many times. The CDR3 extends 3 residues past the end of the read, so its final part is completed from the germline J gene. This chain connects TRBV20-1 to TRBJ2-7, with 7 bases identical to TRBD1. Germline CDR1 is DFQATT and CDR2 is SNEGSKA (reference sequence). The CDR3 runs to 14 residues. Trimming removed 5 bases from V and 3 bases from J; junction bases left unmatched: 10. The covered CDR3 bases are TGCAGTGCTGACCCCGACAGGGTGGGCTACGAG. This codes for CSADPDRVGYE. The whole CDR3 protein is CSADPDRVGYEQYF.

This clone showed up many times. The junction shows a germline mismatch at one end, possibly a read error. Read sequence stops 3 residues before the CDR3 end, and the germline J gene provides the missing end. The chain employs TRBV19 and TRBJ1-1, with D perhaps TRBD1 (5 bases). The CDR3 totals 14 residues. CDR1 and CDR2 from the germline V gene are LNHDA and SQIVND (reference sequence). The sequenced part of the CDR3 DNA is TGTGCCAGTATTATAGAAAGGGGTGGCTCTGAA. Its translation: CASIIERGGSE. The whole CDR3 sequence is CASIIERGGSEAFF. The full variable domain, rest sourced from reference TRBV19 and TRBJ1-1, is DGGITQSPKYLFRKEGQNVTLSCEQNLNHDAMYWYRQDPGQGLRLIYYSQIVNDFQKGDIAEGYSVSREKKESFPLTVTSAQKNPTAFYLCASIIERGGSEAFFGQGTRLTVV.

By frequency in the sample, this clone is medium-sized. The read halts 3 residues ahead of the CDR3 end, with the missing end drawn from the germline J gene. V is TRBV12-3 or TRBV12-4 and J is TRBJ2-7; D may be TRBD2 (6 bases). The CDR3 covers 15 residues. V dropped 6 bases and J dropped 3 bases, with 18 bases sitting between them. Incomplete CDR3 DNA: TGTGCCAGCAGCCCCACCGATAGCGGACGCTACGAG. It codes for CASSPTDSGRYE. The entire CDR3 reads CASSPTDSGRYEQYF.

This clone was counted at least ten times. CDR3 DNA (partial): TGCAGTGCTCCAAACAGGGACCAACCGGCTGGTGAG. Translating it yields CSAPNRDQPAGE. The full CDR3 reads CSAPNRDQPAGEQFF. The genes are TRBV20-1 and TRBJ2-1; maybe TRBD1 (6 bases). The read comes to an end 3 residues before the CDR3 does, leaving the germline J gene to fill in the end. The CDR3 extends over 15 amino acids. V lost 5 bases and J lost 9, with 23 bases in between. The germline V gene encodes CDR1 DFQATT and CDR2 SNEGSKA (reference sequence).

Only a few counts were recorded for this clone. The read terminates 3 residues before the CDR3 end, so the remaining end is supplied by the germline J gene. This rearrangement joins TRBV6-1 to TRBJ2-4; D call uncertain. CDR1 MNHNS and CDR2 SASEGT come from the germline V gene. The CDR3 contains 14 residues. The DNA read from the CDR3 is TGTGCCAGCAGTGAACGTGGCCAGGTCTATGGT. This translates into CASSERGQVYG. The full-length CDR3 reads as CASSERGQVYGQYF.

This clone was observed at least ten times. Read coverage stops 3 residues before the CDR3 terminus; the germline J gene supplies the remainder. V usage is TRBV2 and J usage is TRBJ2-3, with 9 positions matching TRBD1. The CDR3 has 12 amino acids. The trim removed 10 bases at V and 7 bases at J, leaving 6 bases unmatched. Germline V gives CDR1 SNHLY, CDR2 FYNNEI. The CDR3 sequence is CAIGQGPYTQYF. The covered CDR3 bases are TGTGCCATCGGACAGGGGCCCTATACG.

This clone was recorded many times. The read terminates 3 residues before the CDR3 end, so the remaining end is supplied by the germline J gene. V and J are TRBV20-1 and TRBJ1-1; D is uncertain. Germline V gene sequence: CDR1 DFQATT, CDR2 SNEGSKA (reference sequence). Trimming pared 6 bases from V and 6 bases from J, leaving 17 bases between. The CDR3 is 13 residues long. CDR3 bases read: TGCAGTGCCAGCGTTTCTTTGAGCGCTGAA. This translates into CSASVSLSAE. From start to end, the CDR3 is CSASVSLSAEAFF.

A remark on this clone: Read data end 3 residues before the CDR3 end; the end is taken from the germline J gene. The chain couples TRBV11-3 to TRBJ2-1; possible D gene TRBD1, 5 bases. The ends were cut back, 1 base at V and 8 bases at J, with 15 bases in the middle. The germline CDR1 and CDR2 sequences are SGHNT and YENEEA. The CDR3 is 15 amino acids. Partial CDR3 DNA: TGTGCCAGCAGCTTAGGGTTGACCCCCAGGGATGAG. As protein: CASSLGLTPRDE. The complete CDR3 reads CASSLGLTPRDEQFF.

The sample holds a few counts of this clone. The CDR3 end lies 3 residues beyond the end of the read and is filled in from the germline J gene. The chain carries TRBV20-1 and TRBJ1-6; 7 bases agree with TRBD1. The germline V gene has CDR1 DFQATT and CDR2 SNEGSKA (reference sequence). Trimming removed 4 bases from V and 8 bases from J; junction bases left unmatched: 8. This CDR3 comprises 14 residues. The CDR3 loop is CSAKTGTRDSPLHF. The sequenced part of the CDR3 DNA is TGCAGTGCTAAGACAGGGACTCGCGATTCACCC.

This clone was seen many times. The observed sequence ends 3 residues before the CDR3 terminus, with the missing tail filled in from the germline J gene. This sequence joins TRBV5-4 and TRBJ2-3, with D perhaps matching TRBD1 (7 bases). The CDR3 contains 14 residues. CDR1 SGHNT and CDR2 YYREEE come from the germline V gene (reference sequence). The covered CDR3 bases are TGTGCCAGCAGCCTGGAGGGGGCGCGAGAGACG. This sequence encodes CASSLEGARET. In full, the CDR3 is CASSLEGARETQYF.

This clone was counted many times. The CDR3 sequence: CASSQGLAGGGNEQFF. The DNA read from the CDR3 is TGTGCCAGCAGCCAAGGGCTAGCGGGGGGCGGGAATGAG. The genes are TRBV3-1 (or the pseudogene TRBV3-2) and TRBJ2-1; TRBD2 agrees at 11 bases. The read comes to an end 3 residues before the CDR3 does, leaving the germline J gene to fill in the end. The J segment lost 7 bases and the V segment lost 1 base, leaving 6 bases of the junction unmatched. Germline V lookup: CDR1 LGHDT, CDR2 YNNKEL (reference sequence). The CDR3 contains 16 residues.

This clone was recorded many times. The read is 3 residues too short to cover the CDR3 end, so that end is filled in from the germline J gene. Other DNA sequences in this specimen translate into the identical CDR3. The chain links TRBV20-1 to TRBJ1-3; TRBD1 aligns across 7 bases. This CDR3 has 17 amino acids. V lost 3 bases, J lost 0 bases, and 11 bases stayed unmatched. Germline CDR1 is DFQATT and CDR2 is SNEGSKA (reference sequence). The CDR3 spells CSASDPLTGTSGNTIYF. CDR3 bases read: TGCAGTGCTAGTGACCCCCTGACAGGGACCTCTGGAAACACC.